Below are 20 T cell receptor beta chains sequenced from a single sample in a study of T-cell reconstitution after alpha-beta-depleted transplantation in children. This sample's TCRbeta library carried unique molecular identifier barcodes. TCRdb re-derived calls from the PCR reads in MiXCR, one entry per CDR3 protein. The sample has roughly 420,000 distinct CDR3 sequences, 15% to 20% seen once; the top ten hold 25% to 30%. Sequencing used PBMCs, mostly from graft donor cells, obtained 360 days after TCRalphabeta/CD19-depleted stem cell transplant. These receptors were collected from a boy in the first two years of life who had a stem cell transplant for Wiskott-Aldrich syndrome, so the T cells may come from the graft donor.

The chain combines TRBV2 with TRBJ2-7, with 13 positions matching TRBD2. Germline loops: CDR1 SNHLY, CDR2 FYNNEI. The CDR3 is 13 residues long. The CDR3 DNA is TGTGGGGGACTAGCGGGGCCACCTTACGAGCAGTACTTC. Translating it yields CGGLAGPPYEQYF. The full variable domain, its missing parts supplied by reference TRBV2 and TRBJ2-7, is EPEVTQTPSHQVTQMGQEVILRCVPISNHLYFYWYRQILGQKVEFLVSFYNNEISEKSEIFDDQFSVERPDGSNFTLKIRSTKLEDSAMYFCGGLAGPPYEQYFGPGTRLTVT.

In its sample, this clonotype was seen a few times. CDR3 in DNA: TGTGCCAGCTCACCTATTGCTAGCGGGAGTTTCACAGATACGCAGTATTTT. The encoded protein is CASSPIASGSFTDTQYF. This chain uses TRBV18 with TRBJ2-3, with 10 nucleotides matching TRBD2. CDR1 and CDR2 (germline): KGHSH, LQKENI. The CDR3 has 17 residues. The trim removed 3 bases at V and 2 bases at J, leaving 8 bases unmatched.

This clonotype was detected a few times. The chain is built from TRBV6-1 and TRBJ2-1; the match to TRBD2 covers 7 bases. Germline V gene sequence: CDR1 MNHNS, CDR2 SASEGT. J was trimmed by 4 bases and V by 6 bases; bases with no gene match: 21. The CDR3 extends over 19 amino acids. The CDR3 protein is CASSPAVWRGIGVYNEQFF. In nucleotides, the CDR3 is TGTGCCAGCAGCCCCGCTGTCTGGCGGGGGATAGGGGTATACAATGAGCAGTTCTTC.

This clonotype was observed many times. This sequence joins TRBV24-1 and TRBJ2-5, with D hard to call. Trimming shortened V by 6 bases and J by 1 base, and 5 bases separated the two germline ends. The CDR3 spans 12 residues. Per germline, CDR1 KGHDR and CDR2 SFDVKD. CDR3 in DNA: TGTGCCACCAGTCATCGCCAAGAGACCCAGTACTTC. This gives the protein CATSHRQETQYF.

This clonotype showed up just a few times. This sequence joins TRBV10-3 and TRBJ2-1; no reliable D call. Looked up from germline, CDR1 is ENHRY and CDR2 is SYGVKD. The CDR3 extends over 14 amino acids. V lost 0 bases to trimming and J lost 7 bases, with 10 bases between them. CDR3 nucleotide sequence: TGTGCCATCAGTGAGTCGGCCTCGCTGAATGAGCAGTTCTTC. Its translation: CAISESASLNEQFF.

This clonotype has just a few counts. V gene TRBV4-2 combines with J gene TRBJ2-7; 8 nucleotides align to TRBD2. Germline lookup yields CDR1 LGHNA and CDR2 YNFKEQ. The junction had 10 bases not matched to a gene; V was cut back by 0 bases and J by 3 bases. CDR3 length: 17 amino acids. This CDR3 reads CASSQDDRRGVNYEQYF. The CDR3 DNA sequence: TGTGCCAGCAGCCAAGACGATCGGCGGGGGGTGAACTACGAGCAGTACTTC.

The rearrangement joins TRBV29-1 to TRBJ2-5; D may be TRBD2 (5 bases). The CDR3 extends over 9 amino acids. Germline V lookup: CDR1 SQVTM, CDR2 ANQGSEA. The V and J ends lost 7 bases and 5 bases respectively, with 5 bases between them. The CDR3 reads CSAGETQYF. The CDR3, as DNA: TGCAGCGCGGGGGAGACCCAGTACTTC.

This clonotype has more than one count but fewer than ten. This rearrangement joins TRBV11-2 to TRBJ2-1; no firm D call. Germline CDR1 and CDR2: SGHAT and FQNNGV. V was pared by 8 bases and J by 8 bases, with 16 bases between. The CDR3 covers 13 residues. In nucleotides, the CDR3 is TGTGCCAGCGGAGCCCCGTCTGGGTATGAGCAGTTCTTC. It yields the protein CASGAPSGYEQFF. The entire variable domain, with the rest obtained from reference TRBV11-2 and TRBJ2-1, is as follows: EAGVAQSPRYKIIEKRQSVAFWCNPISGHATLYWYQQILGQGPKLLIQFQNNGVVDDSQLPKDRFSAERLKGVDSTLKIQPAKLEDSAVYLCASGAPSGYEQFFGPGTRLTVL.

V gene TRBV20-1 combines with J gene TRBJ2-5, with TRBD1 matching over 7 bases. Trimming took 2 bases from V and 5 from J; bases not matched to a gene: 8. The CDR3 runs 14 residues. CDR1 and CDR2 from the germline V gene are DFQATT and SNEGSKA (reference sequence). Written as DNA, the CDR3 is TGCAGTGCTAGACTACAGGGGACCAGGGAGACCCAGTACTTC. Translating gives CSARLQGTRETQYF.

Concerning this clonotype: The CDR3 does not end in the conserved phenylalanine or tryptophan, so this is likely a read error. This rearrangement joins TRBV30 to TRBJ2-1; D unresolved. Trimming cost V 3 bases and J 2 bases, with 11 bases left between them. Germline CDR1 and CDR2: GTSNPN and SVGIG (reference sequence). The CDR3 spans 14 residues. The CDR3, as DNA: TGTGCCTGGAGAAATGGCGGCACCTACAATGAGCAGTTCCTC. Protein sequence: CAWRNGGTYNEQFL.

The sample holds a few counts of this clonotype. DNA for the CDR3: TGTGCCAGCAGCTTTACTAGCGGGAGGGGAAGCTACAATGAGCAGTTCTTC. Its protein is CASSFTSGRGSYNEQFF. The chain uses TRBV7-8 and TRBJ2-1; 13 bases line up with TRBD2. The CDR3 covers 17 residues. V dropped 3 bases and J dropped 3; count of bases not matched to a gene: 5. Germline-derived CDR1 and CDR2 are SGHVS and FQNEAQ.

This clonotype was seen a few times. DNA for the CDR3: TGTGCCAGCACCCTGAGACAGGGGTTAGGCGAGCAGTACTTC. Its translation is CASTLRQGLGEQYF. V usage is TRBV11-3 and J usage is TRBJ2-7; TRBD1 matches 8 bases. Germline V gene lookup returns CDR1 SGHNT and CDR2 YENEEA. V shed 7 bases, J shed 6 bases, and the junction held 11 bases outside the gene matches. This CDR3 region has 14 residues.

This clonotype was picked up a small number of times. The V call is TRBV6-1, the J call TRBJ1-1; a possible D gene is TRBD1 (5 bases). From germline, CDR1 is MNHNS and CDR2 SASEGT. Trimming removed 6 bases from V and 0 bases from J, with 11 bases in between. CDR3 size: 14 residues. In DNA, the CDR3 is TGTGCCAGCAGGGGACTGAGGATGAACACTGAAGCTTTCTTT. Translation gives CASRGLRMNTEAFF.

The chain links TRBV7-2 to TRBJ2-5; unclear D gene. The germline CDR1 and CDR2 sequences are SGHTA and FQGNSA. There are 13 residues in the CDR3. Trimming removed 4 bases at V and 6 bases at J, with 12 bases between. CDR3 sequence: CASSSPPVKTQYF. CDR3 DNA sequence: TGTGCCAGCAGCTCCCCCCCCGTGAAGACCCAGTACTTC. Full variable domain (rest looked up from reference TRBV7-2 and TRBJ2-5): GAGVSQSPSNKVTEKGKDVELRCDPISGHTALYWYRQSLGQGLEFLIYFQGNSAPDKSGLPSDRFSAERTGGSVSTLTIQRTQQEDSAVYLCASSSPPVKTQYFGPGTRLLVL.

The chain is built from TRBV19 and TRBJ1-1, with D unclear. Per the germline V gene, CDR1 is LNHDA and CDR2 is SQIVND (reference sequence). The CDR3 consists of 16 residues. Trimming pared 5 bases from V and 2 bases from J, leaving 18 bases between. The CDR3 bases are TGTGCCAGTAGTCCCATTGGTCCTCTAAAAAACACTGAAGCTTTCTTT. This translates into CASSPIGPLKNTEAFF. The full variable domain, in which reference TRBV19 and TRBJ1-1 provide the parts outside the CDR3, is DGGITQSPKYLFRKEGQNVTLSCEQNLNHDAMYWYRQDPGQGLRLIYYSQIVNDFQKGDIAEGYSVSREKKESFPLTVTSAQKNPTAFYLCASSPIGPLKNTEAFFGQGTRLTVV.

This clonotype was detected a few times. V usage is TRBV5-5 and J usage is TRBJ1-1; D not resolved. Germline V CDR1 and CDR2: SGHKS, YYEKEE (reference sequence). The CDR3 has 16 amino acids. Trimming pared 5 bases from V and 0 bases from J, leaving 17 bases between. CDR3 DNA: TGTGCCAGCAGGAAAACCGTGGGGTACCTGAACACTGAAGCTTTCTTT. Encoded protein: CASRKTVGYLNTEAFF.

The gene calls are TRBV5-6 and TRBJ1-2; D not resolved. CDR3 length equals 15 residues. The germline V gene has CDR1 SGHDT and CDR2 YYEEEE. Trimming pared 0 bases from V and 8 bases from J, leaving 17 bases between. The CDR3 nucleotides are TGTGCCAGCAGCTTGGTCCGAATTGTAAGGGAAGGCTACACCTTC. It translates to CASSLVRIVREGYTF. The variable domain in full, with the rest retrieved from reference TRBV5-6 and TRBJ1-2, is DAGVTQSPTHLIKTRGQQVTLRCSPKSGHDTVSWYQQALGQGPQFIFQYYEEEERQRGNFPDRFSGHQFPNYSSELNVNALLLGDSALYLCASSLVRIVREGYTFGSGTRLTVV.

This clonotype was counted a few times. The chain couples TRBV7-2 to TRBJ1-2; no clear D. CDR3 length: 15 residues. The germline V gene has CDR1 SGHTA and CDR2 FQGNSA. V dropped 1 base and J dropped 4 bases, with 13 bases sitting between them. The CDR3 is CASSLGGRPGYGYTF. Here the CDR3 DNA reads TGTGCCAGCAGCTTAGGAGGCAGGCCAGGCTATGGCTACACCTTC.

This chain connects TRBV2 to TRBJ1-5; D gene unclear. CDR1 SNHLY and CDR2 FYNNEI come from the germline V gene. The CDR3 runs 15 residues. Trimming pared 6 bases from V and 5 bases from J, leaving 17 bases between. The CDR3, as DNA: TGTGCCAGCAGCAGAAATCATTGGACGGATCAGCCCCAGCATTTT. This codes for CASSRNHWTDQPQHF.

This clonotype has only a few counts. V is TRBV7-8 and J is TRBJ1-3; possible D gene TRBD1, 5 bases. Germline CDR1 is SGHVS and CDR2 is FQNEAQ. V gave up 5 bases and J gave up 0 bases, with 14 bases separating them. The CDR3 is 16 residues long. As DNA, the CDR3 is TGTGCCAGCAGCCGATCGACAGTTTACTCTGGAAACACCATATATTTT. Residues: CASSRSTVYSGNTIYF. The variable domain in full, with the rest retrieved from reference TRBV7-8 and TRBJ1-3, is GAGVSQSPRYKVAKRGQDVALRCDPISGHVSLFWYQQALGQGPEFLTYFQNEAQLDKSGLPSDRFFAERPEGSVSTLKIQRTQQEDSAVYLCASSRSTVYSGNTIYFGEGSWLTVV.